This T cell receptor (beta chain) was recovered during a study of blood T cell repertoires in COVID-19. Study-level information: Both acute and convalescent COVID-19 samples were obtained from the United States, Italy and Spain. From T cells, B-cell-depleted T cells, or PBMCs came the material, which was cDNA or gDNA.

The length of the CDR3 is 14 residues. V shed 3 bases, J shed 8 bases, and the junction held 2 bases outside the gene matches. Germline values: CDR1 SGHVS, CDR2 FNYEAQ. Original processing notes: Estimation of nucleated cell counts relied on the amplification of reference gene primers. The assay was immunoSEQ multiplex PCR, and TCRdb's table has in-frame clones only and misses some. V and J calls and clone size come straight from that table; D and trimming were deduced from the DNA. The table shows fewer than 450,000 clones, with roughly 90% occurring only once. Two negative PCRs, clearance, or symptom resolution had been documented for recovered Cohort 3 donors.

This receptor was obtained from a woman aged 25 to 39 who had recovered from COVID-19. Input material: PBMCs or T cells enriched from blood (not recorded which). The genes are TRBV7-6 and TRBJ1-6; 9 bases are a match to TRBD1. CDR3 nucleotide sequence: TGTGCCAGCAGCTTGGGACAGGGCTATTCACCCCTCCACTTT. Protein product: CASSLGQGYSPLHF.